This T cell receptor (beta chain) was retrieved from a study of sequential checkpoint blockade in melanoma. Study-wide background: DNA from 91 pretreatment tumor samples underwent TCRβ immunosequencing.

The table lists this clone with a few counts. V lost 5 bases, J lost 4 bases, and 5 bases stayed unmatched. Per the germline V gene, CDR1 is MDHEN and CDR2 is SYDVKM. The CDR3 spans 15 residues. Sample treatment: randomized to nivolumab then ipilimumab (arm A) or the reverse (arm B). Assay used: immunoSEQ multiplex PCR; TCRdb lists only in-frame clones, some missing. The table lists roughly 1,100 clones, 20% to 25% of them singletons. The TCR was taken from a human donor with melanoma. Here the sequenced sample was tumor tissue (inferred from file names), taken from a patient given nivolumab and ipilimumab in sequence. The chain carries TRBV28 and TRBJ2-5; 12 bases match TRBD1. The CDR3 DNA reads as TGTGCCAGCAGTCTGGGACAGGGGGCTGTAGAGACCCAGTACTTC. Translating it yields CASSLGQGAVETQYF.